This T cell receptor (beta chain) was found in a study of identical twins. Germline CDR1 and CDR2: LGHNA and YSLEER. V shed 3 bases and J 2 bases; nucleotides not matched to a gene: 11. This CDR3 comprises 18 residues. This clonotype was counted only a few times. Its target is not known. Study-level points and caveats: Findings depended on cross-sectional statistics rather than tracking the same donors.

One entry per CDR3 protein results from TCRdb running MiXCR on the 5' RACE reads. The data contain 500,000 to 600,000 distinct CDR3 sequences, approximately 22% of them singletons. The same data also contributed to another study, on T cells expressing NK-cell markers. That source reports: It was from sorted CD3+CD56+NKG2C+, CD3+CD56+NKG2C- and CD3+CD56-NKG2C+ T cells that TCR beta repertoires came. Six donors had dominant NKG2C+ clonotypes that comprised about 1.0-7.0% of their CD8+ T cells.

The sequence was obtained from a woman between 18 and 29 years old in good health. The rearrangement joins TRBV4-3 to TRBJ2-7; 12 bases fit TRBD2. The sequencing sample was made of CD4+ T cells sorted from blood. CDR3 residues: CASSQKSSTSGGAYEQYF. The CDR3, as DNA: TGCGCCAGCAGCCAGAAATCGTCGACTAGCGGGGGAGCCTACGAGCAGTACTTC.